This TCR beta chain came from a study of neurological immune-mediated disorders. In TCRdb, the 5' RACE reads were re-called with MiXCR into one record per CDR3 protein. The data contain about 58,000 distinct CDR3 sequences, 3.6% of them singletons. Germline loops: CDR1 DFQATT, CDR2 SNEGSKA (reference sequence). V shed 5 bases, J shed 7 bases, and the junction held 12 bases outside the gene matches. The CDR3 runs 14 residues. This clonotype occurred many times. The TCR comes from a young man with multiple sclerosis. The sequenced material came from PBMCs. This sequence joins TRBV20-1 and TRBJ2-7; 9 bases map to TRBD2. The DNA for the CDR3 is TGCAGTGCTTTTAGCGGGAGCACCTGGGGGGAGCAGTACTTC. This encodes CSAFSGSTWGEQYF.